This TCR beta chain stems from a study of T cell responses to AZD1222 COVID-19 vaccine. General study findings and limits: Spike-specific TCRs gained breadth and depth after people received two AZD1222 doses. Most donors were white British, females outnumbered males, and clonal diversity was possibly underestimated. No repertoire was sampled before or during the peak T cell response, only after it.

Method: immunoSEQ multiplex PCR; TCRdb's copy keeps in-frame clones and lacks some. The sample shows about 140,000 clones, 80% to 95% of them seen only once. Turning to this clone: Its antigen is unknown.

The CDR3 totals 10 residues. Germline CDR1 SGHDT, CDR2 YYEEEE. V was shortened by 7 bases and J by 11 bases, with 9 bases between the two germline ends. The sequenced sample was peripheral blood, obtained 28 days after the second AZD1222 dose. This receptor was identified in an adult who received the AZD1222 COVID-19 vaccine. The rearrangement links TRBV5-6 to TRBJ1-4; D gene uncertain. The CDR3 coding sequence is TGTGCCAGCGGCCCCCCGAAACTGTTTTTT. Translating it yields CASGPPKLFF.